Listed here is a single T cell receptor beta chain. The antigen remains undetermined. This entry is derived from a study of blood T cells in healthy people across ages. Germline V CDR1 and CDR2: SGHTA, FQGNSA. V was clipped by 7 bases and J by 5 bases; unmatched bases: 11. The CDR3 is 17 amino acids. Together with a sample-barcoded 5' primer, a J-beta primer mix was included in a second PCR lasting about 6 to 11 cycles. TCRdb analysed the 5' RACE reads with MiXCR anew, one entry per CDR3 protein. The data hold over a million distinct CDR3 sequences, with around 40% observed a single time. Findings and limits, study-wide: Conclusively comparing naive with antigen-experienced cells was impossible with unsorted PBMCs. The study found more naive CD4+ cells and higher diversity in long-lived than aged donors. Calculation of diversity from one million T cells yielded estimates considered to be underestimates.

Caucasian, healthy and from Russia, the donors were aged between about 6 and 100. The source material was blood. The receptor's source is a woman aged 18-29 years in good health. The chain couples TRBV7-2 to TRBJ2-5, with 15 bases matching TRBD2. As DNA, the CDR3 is TGTGCCAGCACGAAATCTGGACTAGCGGGAGGGGTGGAGACCCAGTACTTC. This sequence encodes CASTKSGLAGGVETQYF. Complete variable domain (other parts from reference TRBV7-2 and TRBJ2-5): GAGVSQSPSNKVTEKGKDVELRCDPISGHTALYWYRQSLGQGLEFLIYFQGNSAPDKSGLPSDRFSAERTGGSVSTLTIQRTQQEDSAVYLCASTKSGLAGGVETQYFGPGTRLLVL.